The T cell receptor (beta chain) described here comes from a study of blood T cell repertoires in COVID-19. Under the authors' procedure: By means of reference gene primer amplification, nucleated cell counts were estimated. Data came from immunoSEQ multiplex PCR; TCRdb stores just in-frame clones and leaves some out. V and J calls plus clone size are reproduced from that table; the DNA served to infer D and trimming. The profile shows under 200,000 clones, approximately 82% of them singletons. Across about two dozen US areas, participants ranged in age from about 18 to 100 years. Participants reported their clinical history, and cohort assignment relied on those reports. The V end was cut by 7 bases, the J end by 8 bases, with 11 bases between. Per the germline V gene, CDR1 is MDHEN and CDR2 is SYDVKM. The CDR3 contains 12 residues.

Sequenced material: PBMCs or T cells enriched from blood (not recorded which). The sequence was obtained from a woman in her sixties with acute COVID-19. The chain carries TRBV28 and TRBJ1-4, with unresolved D. DNA of the CDR3: TGTGCCAGCACCGGCCTCGGGGAAAAACTGTTTTTT. Amino acids: CASTGLGEKLFF. Full variable domain (outside the CDR3, taken from reference TRBV28 and TRBJ1-4): DVKVTQSSRYLVKRTGEKVFLECVQDMDHENMFWYRQDPGLGLRLIYFSYDVKMKEKGDIPEGYSVSREKKERFSLILESASTNQTSMYLCASTGLGEKLFFGSGTQLSVL.